This TCR beta chain was recovered during a study of blood T cell repertoires in COVID-19. Germline assignment: CDR1 SNHLY and CDR2 FYNNEI. The CDR3 spans 15 residues. J lost 0 bases, V lost 8 bases, and 9 bases had no gene match. In the authors' methods: Scientists estimated how many nucleated cells there were by amplifying reference gene primers. Profiled with immunoSEQ multiplex PCR; TCRdb holds only in-frame clones, not every one. V, J and clone size are taken as reported in that table, and D and trimming were inferred from the DNA itself. This sample carries approximately 290,000 clones, 91% of them seen once, and the ten largest clones take roughly 2.3%.

The source of this sequence is a woman in her thirties with COVID-19, enrolled during active disease. The sequenced material came from peripheral blood. The J gene is TRBJ1-1, the V gene TRBV2, with 7 positions matching TRBD1. The CDR3 is CASGGDSRVNTEAFF. Written as DNA, the CDR3 is TGTGCCAGCGGCGGGGACAGTCGGGTGAACACTGAAGCTTTCTTT.